This T cell receptor (beta chain) appears in the sequencing data of a study of shared clonotypes between healthy human individuals. About the research overall: Each donor's CD8 memory used one plate, CD8 naive two, each CD4 subset three. Broader study findings: The sole specimen, blood, was sampled, and tissue repertoires likely differ. Read depth was anticipated to influence clonotype sharing among donors.

This CDR3 contains 18 residues. J lost 12 bases, V lost 2 bases, and 14 bases had no gene match. The germline V gene encodes CDR1 SGDLS and CDR2 YYNGEE. As regards this clone: Its antigen is unidentified.

Memory CD4+ cells were the fraction left after CD45RA+ naive selection. The protocol was immunoSEQ multiplex PCR, while the TCRdb copy is restricted to in-frame clones and leaves out a portion. The repertoire includes 2.5 million or so clones, around nine tenths of them detected once, and around 0.14% sits in the top ten. Sequenced material: naive CD4+ T cells sorted from blood. Subset meaning: CD45RA+ positively selected. The sequence was collected from a man younger than 35 in good health. The chain is built from TRBV9 and TRBJ2-1; TRBD2 matches 16 bases. The CDR3 DNA reads TGTGCCAGCAGCGTCGAGGGACTAGCGGGAGGGCCAATCGACCTGCAGTTCTTC. Translating it yields CASSVEGLAGGPIDLQFF.